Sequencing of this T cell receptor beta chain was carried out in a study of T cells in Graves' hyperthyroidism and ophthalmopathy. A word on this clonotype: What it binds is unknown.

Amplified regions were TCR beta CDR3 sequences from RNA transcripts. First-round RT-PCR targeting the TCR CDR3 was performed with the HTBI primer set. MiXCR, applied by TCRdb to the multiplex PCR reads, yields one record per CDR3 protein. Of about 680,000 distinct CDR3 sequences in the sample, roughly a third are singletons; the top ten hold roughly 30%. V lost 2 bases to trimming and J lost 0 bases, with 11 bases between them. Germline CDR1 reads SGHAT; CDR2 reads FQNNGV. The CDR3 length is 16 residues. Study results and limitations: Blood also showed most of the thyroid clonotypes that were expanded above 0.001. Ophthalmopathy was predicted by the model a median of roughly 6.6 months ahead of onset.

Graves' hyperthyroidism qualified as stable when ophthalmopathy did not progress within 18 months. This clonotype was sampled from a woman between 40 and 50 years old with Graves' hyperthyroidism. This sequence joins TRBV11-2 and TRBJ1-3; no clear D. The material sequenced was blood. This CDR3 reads CASSLKTASSGNTIYF. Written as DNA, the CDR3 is TGTGCCAGCAGCTTAAAAACAGCTTCCTCTGGAAACACCATATATTTT.